Reported below is one T cell receptor beta chain. Germline loops: CDR1 LNHNV, CDR2 YYDKDF (reference sequence). V was pared by 5 bases and J by 6 bases, with 14 bases between. The CDR3 contains 15 residues. The data stem from a study of cytomegalovirus exposure and HLA in healthy donors. Both 60 Vbeta primers and 13 Jbeta primers went into the PCR. The repertoire was sequenced with immunoSEQ multiplex PCR; TCRdb's copy has only in-frame clones and lacks some. In the table there are approximately 190,000 clones, 75% to 90% of which are singletons. This TCR was sampled from a woman under 30 in good health and CMV-seronegative. Sequencing was carried out using PBMCs. The V gene is TRBV15, the J gene TRBJ1-6, with D possibly TRBD1 on 5 matching bases. CDR3 in DNA: TGTGCCACCAGCTCGCAGGGAGGGAGTAATTCACCCCTCCACTTT. This encodes CATSSQGGSNSPLHF.